This TCR beta chain was captured by sequencing in a study of cytotoxic CD8 clonotypes in ibrutinib-treated CLL. Study at large: Mean yields were 255,043 productive templates and 94,082 productive rearrangements per sample. Notes on the study in general: Clonality, elevated at ibrutinib response, dropped back toward baseline at progression. Baseline values of clonality outstripped age-matched healthy donors and followed circulating CD8+ T-cell counts.

Regarding this clone: Antigen: not known.

Clones were sequenced by immunoSEQ multiplex PCR, and TCRdb holds only the in-frame ones, with some missing. The data hold some 14,000 clones, with 52% observed a single time. The V end was cut by 0 bases, the J end by 2 bases, with 14 bases between. Germline lookup yields CDR1 SGHVS and CDR2 FQNEAQ. The CDR3 spans 16 residues. V and J are TRBV7-8 and TRBJ2-7, with D perhaps TRBD1 or TRBD2 (6 bases each). The clonotype was recovered from a human donor with chronic lymphocytic leukemia. The material was PBMCs, obtained at a 24-month disease-progression time point, from a patient treated with ibrutinib. The CDR3 protein is CASSLAYGGSTYEQYF. The CDR3 DNA is TGTGCCAGCAGCTTAGCTTACGGGGGCTCCACCTACGAGCAGTACTTC.